These T cell receptor beta chains were read from a single sample in a study of T cell repertoires in cytomegalovirus infection. These receptors are not linked to any known antigen. TCRdb re-called the reads through MiXCR, storing one row per CDR3 protein. The repertoire holds some 590,000 distinct CDR3 sequences, with over 35% as singletons. The source was cultured PBMCs, collected from culture after CMV antigen stimulation. The receptors were sampled from a human donor in good health (CMV status not recorded). Some clones in this sample may be carry-over from other donors' samples. Each CDR3 is given without its conserved first and last residue.

j_gene: TRBJ2-1; v_gene: TRBV4-3; CDR3aa: ASSQDQRSYNEQF
j_gene: TRBJ1-5; v_gene: TRBV12-3/TRBV12-4; CDR3aa: ASSFLGNQPQH
j_gene: TRBJ1-2; v_gene: TRBV7-1; CDR3aa: AISPERTGYT
j_gene: TRBJ2-7; v_gene: TRBV19; CDR3aa: ASMGQGYTSYEQY
j_gene: TRBJ2-7; v_gene: TRBV20-1; CDR3aa: SARGGVNEQY
j_gene: TRBJ1-5; v_gene: TRBV6-1; CDR3aa: ASSFGGGHQPQH
j_gene: TRBJ1-1; v_gene: TRBV18; CDR3aa: ASSPLTGNTEAF
j_gene: TRBJ2-2; v_gene: TRBV19; CDR3aa: ASIGGQGNTGELF
j_gene: TRBJ2-7; v_gene: TRBV7-2; CDR3aa: ASSLASDSHYEQY
j_gene: TRBJ1-5; v_gene: TRBV10-3; CDR3aa: AISEGSSNQPQH
j_gene: TRBJ1-4; v_gene: TRBV4-1; CDR3aa: ASSQGGYTGGNEKLF
j_gene: TRBJ2-1; v_gene: TRBV20-1; CDR3aa: SARDLGLYNEQF
j_gene: TRBJ2-1; v_gene: TRBV27; CDR3aa: ASSSSWATSSYNEQF
j_gene: TRBJ2-1; v_gene: TRBV3-1; CDR3aa: ASSPVEGGRNEQF
j_gene: TRBJ1-5; v_gene: TRBV19; CDR3aa: ASSQIGRNNQPQH
j_gene: TRBJ2-1; v_gene: TRBV7-9; CDR3aa: ASPNYNEQF
j_gene: TRBJ1-1; v_gene: TRBV7-2; CDR3aa: ASSWGRLNTEAF
j_gene: TRBJ2-7; v_gene: TRBV7-8; CDR3aa: ASRLGESSYEQY
j_gene: TRBJ2-7; v_gene: TRBV12-3/TRBV12-4; CDR3aa: ASSRGLAEPYEQY
j_gene: TRBJ1-2; v_gene: TRBV6-2/TRBV6-3; CDR3aa: ASSTHRANYGYT